This TCR beta chain originates from a study of CD8 T cells in ankylosing spondylitis. V was pared by 3 bases and J by 3 bases, with 13 bases between. This CDR3 has 15 amino acids. TCRdb redid the calling of the 5' RACE reads with MiXCR, one entry per CDR3 protein. In the table there are some 290,000 distinct CDR3 sequences, 15% to 25% of which are singletons. The sequenced material came from blood, either unsorted or a sorted T cell fraction (not recorded which). This sequence was found in a male donor with ankylosing spondylitis or in good health (not recorded which). The V gene is TRBV12-3 or TRBV12-4, the J gene TRBJ2-3; a possible D gene is TRBD2 (6 bases). In DNA, the CDR3 is TGTGCCAGCAGTTTGCCGTCAGGGAGGACAGATACGCAGTATTTT. Its translation: CASSLPSGRTDTQYF.